This TCR beta chain was observed in a study of T-cell memory formation after mild COVID-19. This CDR3 contains 13 residues. The V gene's germline CDR1 is LNHDA and CDR2 SQIVND (reference sequence). V lost 4 bases to trimming and J lost 3 bases, with 9 bases between them. TCRdb re-analysed the 5' RACE reads in MiXCR, keeping a single row per CDR3 protein. The table includes a few hundred thousand distinct CDR3 sequences, around 15% detected once. This clonotype appeared a few times. Antigen specificity is unknown. Regarding the study as a whole: A subset of responding clones appeared in pre-infection memory, suggesting cross-reactive memory joined.

The chain recombines TRBV19 with TRBJ1-2, with D possibly matching TRBD1 (6 bases). The sample was PBMCs or a T cell subset sorted from them (not recorded which). The receptor was derived from a man aged 18-30 years who had mild COVID-19 (a few samples of this study predate the infection). Cell type and time point are not known. The CDR3 DNA follows: TGTGCCAGTAGTAGTACAGGGTACTATGGCTACACCTTC. It is translated as CASSSTGYYGYTF. The complete variable domain, with remaining parts taken from reference TRBV19 and TRBJ1-2, reads DGGITQSPKYLFRKEGQNVTLSCEQNLNHDAMYWYRQDPGQGLRLIYYSQIVNDFQKGDIAEGYSVSREKKESFPLTVTSAQKNPTAFYLCASSSTGYYGYTFGSGTRLTVV.